The 10 T cell receptor beta chains in this list originate from one sample, sequenced in a study of identical twins. A single record per CDR3 protein comes from TCRdb applying MiXCR to the 5' RACE reads. The table shows 690,000 or so distinct CDR3 sequences, with approximately 6% occurring only once. The material sequenced was naive T cells sorted from blood. The receptors here all came from a young man in good health.

In its sample, this clonotype was seen many times. The rearrangement uses TRBV29-1 and TRBJ1-1; no definite D call. The CDR3 loop spans 13 amino acids. Germline V lookup: CDR1 SQVTM, CDR2 ANQGSEA. V was shortened by 1 base and J by 5 bases, with 11 bases between the two germline ends. Here the CDR3 reads CSVEGGGVTEAFF. The CDR3, as DNA: TGCAGCGTTGAAGGCGGTGGGGTGACTGAAGCTTTCTTT.

This clonotype appeared a few times. The gene calls are TRBV5-1 and TRBJ2-3; D is uncertain. Between the trimmed V and J ends, which lost 0 bases and 5 bases, there was a span of 13 bases. The CDR3 consists of 15 residues. CDR1 is SGHRS, CDR2 YFSETQ, per germline. The DNA of the CDR3 is TGCGCCAGCAGCTTGGTTGGTATTGTGGGAGATACGCAGTATTTT. Translation: CASSLVGIVGDTQYF.

The CDR3 DNA is TGTGCCACCAGTGATTATGTGGTCTACGAGCAGTACTTC. The encoded protein is CATSDYVVYEQYF. The chain has TRBV24-1 and TRBJ2-7; no firm D call. CDR1 is KGHDR and CDR2 is SFDVKD in the germline V gene. CDR3 size: 13 residues. With 2 bases removed from V and 3 bases from J, the gap between germline ends came to 7 bases.

This clonotype was counted many times. V and J are TRBV9 and TRBJ2-1; the D gene is possibly TRBD2 (7 bases). Germline V lookup: CDR1 SGDLS, CDR2 YYNGEE. With 1 base removed from V and 5 bases from J, the gap between germline ends came to 13 bases. This CDR3 contains 15 residues. This chain's CDR3 is CASSVRGAVDNEQFF. CDR3 bases: TGTGCCAGCAGCGTACGGGGGGCGGTCGACAATGAGCAGTTCTTC. The full variable domain, with the rest looked up from reference TRBV9 and TRBJ2-1, is DSGVTQTPKHLITATGQRVTLRCSPRSGDLSVYWYQQSLDQGLQFLIQYYNGEERAKGNILERFSAQQFPDLHSELNLSSLELGDSALYFCASSVRGAVDNEQFFGPGTRLTVL.

This clonotype came up many times. This rearrangement joins TRBV20-1 to TRBJ2-1, with TRBD2 matching over 9 bases. With V trimmed by 1 base and J by 4 bases, 14 bases remained unmatched. CDR1 DFQATT and CDR2 SNEGSKA come from the germline V gene (reference sequence). The CDR3 has 18 residues. CDR3 DNA: TGCAGTGCTAGAGTCTTGGTAGCGGGAGAGGGGTATTACAATGAGCAGTTCTTC. Its protein product is CSARVLVAGEGYYNEQFF.

The chain is built from TRBV4-1 and TRBJ2-1, with TRBD2 identical over 13 bases. Germline V gives CDR1 MGHRA, CDR2 YSYEKL. V was pared by 7 bases and J by 0 bases, with 6 bases of the junction left unmatched. CDR3 length equals 17 residues. The CDR3, as DNA: TGCGCCAGCACCCAGGGACTAGCGGGAAGCTCCTACAATGAGCAGTTCTTC. This encodes CASTQGLAGSSYNEQFF.

This clonotype has ten or more counts. The genes are TRBV12-5 and TRBJ2-2, with D perhaps matching TRBD1 or TRBD2 (5 bases each). Germline-derived CDR1 and CDR2 are LGHNT and FRNRAP. The CDR3 length is 14 residues. The V end lost 7 bases, the J end lost 8 bases, and 17 bases lay between the germline ends. CDR3: CASAPGRLRGELFF. CDR3 in DNA: TGTGCTAGTGCCCCGGGACGTCTTCGGGGGGAGCTGTTTTTT.

This clonotype was seen a handful of times. The chain couples TRBV12-3 or TRBV12-4 to TRBJ2-1; TRBD2 is a possible D gene (7 bases). V was clipped by 1 base and J by 7 bases, with 11 bases between them. This CDR3 is built from 14 residues. The CDR3 DNA reads as TGTGCCAGCAGTTTAGAGGGGGGGGGGAATGAGCAGTTCTTC. This sequence encodes CASSLEGGGNEQFF.

The chain combines TRBV4-1 with TRBJ2-7; tentative D call: TRBD1 (5 bases). The CDR3 is made up of 15 amino acids. Germline V gives CDR1 MGHRA, CDR2 YSYEKL. V was pared by 0 bases and J by 3 bases, with 12 bases between. CDR3 DNA: TGCGCCAGCAGCCAAGATGTGGGGCCCTACTACGAGCAGTACTTC. Translation gives CASSQDVGPYYEQYF.

The sample holds a few counts of this clonotype. This sequence joins TRBV9 and TRBJ2-7; D perhaps matches TRBD1 (6 bases). Germline loops: CDR1 SGDLS, CDR2 YYNGEE. This CDR3 has 15 amino acids. V lost 4 bases, J lost 4 bases, and 18 bases lay in between. The CDR3, as DNA: TGTGCCAGCAGCCCCCGGACAGAACCTTATTACGAGCAGTACTTC. It encodes CASSPRTEPYYEQYF.